This T cell receptor beta chain was captured by sequencing in a study of blood T cell repertoires in COVID-19. Measured with immunoSEQ multiplex PCR; TCRdb has only the in-frame clones, and not every one. The table lists 250,000 to 300,000 clones, roughly 90% of them singletons. The ends lost 5 bases at V and 5 bases at J; junction bases unmatched: 10. Per germline, CDR1 MDHEN and CDR2 SYDVKM. The CDR3 has 16 amino acids. The source is a woman between 55 and 75 years old with acute or convalescent COVID-19. The specimen was peripheral blood. The chain has TRBV28 and TRBJ1-1, with 11 nucleotides matching TRBD1. Here the CDR3 DNA reads TGTGCCAGCAGTGTCCGGGACAGGGGGTATGAGACTGAAGCTTTCTTT. It is translated as CASSVRDRGYETEAFF.